The TCR beta chain under discussion was sequenced for a study of T cells in localized non-small cell lung cancer. Points on this clone: Its antigen is not identified.

Trimming shortened V by 3 bases and J by 2 bases, and 10 bases separated the two germline ends. This CDR3 has 15 amino acids. CDR1 and CDR2 from the germline V gene are SGHTA and FQGNSA. The study's findings and limits: Researchers found a median roughly 50 of the top 100 tumor clones in adjacent lung.

The protocol was immunoSEQ multiplex PCR, while the TCRdb copy is restricted to in-frame clones and leaves out a portion. Here the sample spans some 80,000 clones, approximately 84% being singletons. This receptor was identified in a man between 40 and 75 years old with stage I lung adenocarcinoma. This specimen consisted of peripheral blood, obtained before any cancer treatment. J is TRBJ2-2 and V is TRBV7-2; D could derive from TRBD1 or TRBD2 (5 bases each). The CDR3 coding sequence is TGTGCCAGCAGCTTTCAGCGGACAAACACCGGGGAGCTGTTTTTT. Its protein product is CASSFQRTNTGELFF.